These 29 T cell receptor beta chains originate from one sample sequenced in a study of CD4 T cells in relation to SARS-CoV-2 and coronaviruses. Assay used: immunoSEQ multiplex PCR; TCRdb lists only in-frame clones, some missing. This sample has about 59,000 clones, with about nine tenths found just once. Unexposed donor CD4+ T cells date from about 2011-2018, before the COVID-19 pandemic. The specimen was memory CD4+ T cells from PBMCs. These receptors were collected from a human donor in good health.

The CDR3 loop reads CASSHGSWEQFF. The CDR3 nucleotides read TGTGCCAGCAGTCACGGGAGCTGGGAGCAGTTCTTC. The chain recombines TRBV6-5 with TRBJ2-1; the D gene is possibly TRBD2 (6 bases). Deletions cut 5 bases from V and 10 bases from J, with 12 bases between. The CDR3 runs 12 residues. Germline V gives CDR1 MNHEY, CDR2 SVGAGI.

The CDR3 DNA is TGTGCCAGCAGTTTATCGGGCGTTGGTTATAATTCACCCCTCCACTTT. Residues: CASSLSGVGYNSPLHF. J is TRBJ1-6 and V is TRBV28; D unclear. Trimming removed 1 base at V and 4 bases at J, with 11 bases between. CDR3 length: 16 residues. In germline, CDR1 is MDHEN, CDR2 SYDVKM.

This clone was observed a few times. V is TRBV6-4 and J is TRBJ2-6; no definite D call. V lost 3 bases and J lost 3, with 3 bases in between. The CDR3 is made up of 13 amino acids. Germline-derived CDR1 and CDR2 are MRHNA and SNTAGT. CDR3 nucleotides: TGTGCCAGCAGTGAGGGTGGGGCCAACGTCCTGACTTTC. This encodes CASSEGGANVLTF.

The sample holds a few counts of this clone. The rearrangement joins TRBV6-5 to TRBJ2-6; tentatively, D is TRBD2 (5 bases). Trimming took 2 bases from V and 2 from J, leaving 7 bases between them. Germline-derived CDR1 and CDR2 are MNHEY and SVGAGI. The CDR3 covers 15 residues. The CDR3 spells CASSYVRAGANVLTF. The CDR3 DNA is TGTGCCAGCAGTTACGTGAGGGCTGGGGCCAACGTCCTGACTTTC.

The CDR3 sequence: CASSQSIAGVVTQYF. The CDR3 DNA sequence: TGTGCCAGCAGCCAAAGCATAGCGGGAGTAGTTACGCAGTATTTT. The V gene is TRBV14, the J gene TRBJ2-3; TRBD2 matches 9 bases. The V and J ends lost 2 bases and 8 bases, in that order; junction bases with no gene match: 8. The CDR3 spans 15 residues. Germline loops: CDR1 SGHDN, CDR2 FVKESK.

The gene calls are TRBV4-1 and TRBJ2-2; tentatively, D is TRBD1 (5 bases). The CDR3 runs 16 residues. Germline V gene lookup returns CDR1 MGHRA and CDR2 YSYEKL. V was clipped by 2 bases and J by 1 base, with 11 bases between them. The CDR3 region is CASSQPGHENTGELFF. The CDR3, as DNA: TGCGCCAGCAGCCAACCCGGACACGAGAACACCGGGGAGCTGTTTTTT.

This chain uses TRBV29-1 with TRBJ2-1; no clear D gene. V lost 4 bases and J 4 bases, leaving 8 bases between the germline ends. This CDR3 has 12 amino acids. The V gene's germline CDR1 is SQVTM and CDR2 ANQGSEA. This chain's CDR3 is CSVVASYNEQFF. Written as DNA, the CDR3 is TGCAGCGTTGTGGCAAGTTACAATGAGCAGTTCTTC.

This clone was recorded once. This sequence joins TRBV11-2 and TRBJ2-2; the D gene could be TRBD1 or TRBD2 (5 bases each). Germline V gene data show CDR1 as SGHAT and CDR2 as FQNNGV. This CDR3 has 14 residues. Trimming left V 1 base short and J 6 bases short, with 9 bases between. The CDR3, as DNA: TGTGCCAGCAGCTTAGTGGTGGGGGCCGGGGAGCTGTTTTTT. Its protein product is CASSLVVGAGELFF.

J is TRBJ1-1 and V is TRBV9; no reliable D call. This CDR3 contains 15 residues. Germline CDR1 and CDR2: SGDLS and YYNGEE. V was pared by 0 bases and J by 1 base, with 10 bases between. CDR3 nucleotides: TGTGCCAGCAGCGTAGCGGGAGGCCGGAACACTGAAGCTTTCTTT. This gives the protein CASSVAGGRNTEAFF.

The chain joins TRBV7-9 to TRBJ1-4; TRBD1 matches at 11 bases. This CDR3 region has 15 residues. V dropped 3 bases and J dropped 7; count of bases not matched to a gene: 4. The V gene's germline CDR1 is SEHNR and CDR2 FQNEAQ (reference sequence). For the CDR3, the DNA is TGTGCCAGCAGCTTCGGACAGGGGGCGGGTGAAAAACTGTTTTTT. Its translation: CASSFGQGAGEKLFF.

The chain is built from TRBV3-1 (or the pseudogene TRBV3-2) and TRBJ2-3; D might be TRBD2 (5 bases). CDR1 is LGHDT and CDR2 is YNNKEL in the germline V gene (reference sequence). V gave up 6 bases and J gave up 4 bases, with 14 bases separating them. The CDR3 consists of 14 residues. The CDR3: CASSQRSRSDTQYF. CDR3 DNA sequence: TGTGCCAGCAGTCAGCGGAGCAGGTCAGATACGCAGTATTTT.

The chain has TRBV11-2 and TRBJ2-3; no clear D. Trimming took off 3 bases at V and 0 bases at J, with 13 bases between the two ends. Germline-derived CDR1 and CDR2 are SGHAT and FQNNGV. CDR3 length equals 16 residues. The CDR3 coding sequence is TGTGCCAGCAGCTTGGGCTCAGGCGGTAGCACAGATACGCAGTATTTT. This encodes CASSLGSGGSTDTQYF.

V gene TRBV7-3 combines with J gene TRBJ2-1; D gene ambiguous. V was trimmed by 1 base and J by 1 base, leaving 8 bases between them. Germline lookup yields CDR1 SGHTA and CDR2 FQGTGA. The CDR3 is 15 residues long. CDR3: CASSLIAGSYNEQFF. DNA of the CDR3: TGTGCCAGCAGCTTAATCGCTGGATCCTACAATGAGCAGTTCTTC. The full variable domain, with the rest looked up from reference TRBV7-3 and TRBJ2-1, is GAGVSQTPSNKVTEKGKYVELRCDPISGHTALYWYRQSLGQGPEFLIYFQGTGAADDSGLPNDRFFAVRPEGSVSTLKIQRTERGDSAVYLCASSLIAGSYNEQFFGPGTRLTVL.

The rearrangement links TRBV25-1 to TRBJ2-1; D might be TRBD2 (6 bases). The CDR3 is made up of 13 amino acids. The germline V gene encodes CDR1 MGHDK and CDR2 SYGVNS. Between the trimmed V and J ends, which lost 10 bases and 2 bases, there was a span of 12 bases. The CDR3 DNA reads as TGTGCCACGTCCCTAGCGCCCTACAATGAGCAGTTCTTC. Its translation: CATSLAPYNEQFF.

This clone appeared a few times. The chain recombines TRBV14 with TRBJ1-1; the D is unclear. Deletions cut 0 bases from V and 1 base from J, with 6 bases between. This CDR3 comprises 14 residues. Germline CDR1 SGHDN, CDR2 FVKESK. For the CDR3, the DNA is TGTGCCAGCAGCCAAGACACCACGAACACTGAAGCTTTCTTT. Residues: CASSQDTTNTEAFF.

The chain uses TRBV20-1 and TRBJ1-2; unclear D gene. CDR1 DFQATT and CDR2 SNEGSKA come from the germline V gene (reference sequence). V dropped 4 bases and J dropped 8 bases, with 8 bases sitting between them. This CDR3 is built from 10 residues. This CDR3 is CSAKLGGYTF. DNA for the CDR3: TGCAGTGCTAAATTAGGGGGCTACACCTTC.

The gene calls are TRBV19 and TRBJ1-6; TRBD1 agrees at 7 bases. The junction had 8 bases not matched to a gene; V was cut back by 6 bases and J by 6 bases. CDR3 size: 15 residues. The germline gives CDR1 LNHDA, CDR2 SQIVND (reference sequence). CDR3 amino acids: CASSLQTGLNSPLHF. DNA of the CDR3: TGTGCCAGTAGCCTACAGACAGGGCTTAATTCACCCCTCCACTTT.

The genes are TRBV19 and TRBJ1-4; maybe TRBD1 (5 bases). Germline V lookup: CDR1 LNHDA, CDR2 SQIVND (reference sequence). V shed 3 bases and J shed 4 bases, with 9 bases lying between them. CDR3 length: 14 residues. CDR3 coding DNA: TGTGCCAGTAGTATCGGGCAGGGTAATGAAAAACTGTTTTTT. Its translation: CASSIGQGNEKLFF.

V gene TRBV7-9 combines with J gene TRBJ2-7; 14 bases are a match to TRBD2. The germline V gene encodes CDR1 SEHNR and CDR2 FQNEAQ (reference sequence). The length of the CDR3 is 19 residues. The V gene end was trimmed by 5 bases and the J gene end by 3 bases; junction bases not matched to a gene: 15. Here the CDR3 reads CASSQKTSGRAVTYYEQYF. As DNA, the CDR3 is TGTGCCAGCAGCCAAAAGACTAGCGGGAGGGCCGTCACCTACTACGAGCAGTACTTC.

The chain couples TRBV5-1 to TRBJ2-3; TRBD2 matches at 12 bases. Per the germline V gene, CDR1 is SGHRS and CDR2 is YFSETQ. This CDR3 spans 16 amino acids. J lost 6 bases, V lost 4 bases, and 9 bases had no gene match. In DNA, the CDR3 is TGCGCCAGCAGCAAGTCGCTAGCGGGAGGGCGGGATACGCAGTATTTT. It is translated as CASSKSLAGGRDTQYF.

The chain links TRBV11-2 to TRBJ2-1; TRBD1 might be the D (5 bases). This CDR3 has 11 amino acids. Germline V gene sequence: CDR1 SGHAT, CDR2 FQNNGV. V gave up 5 bases and J gave up 11 bases, with 10 bases separating them. CDR3 bases: TGTGCCAGCAGCCAAGACAGAAAGCAGTTCTTC. Its protein is CASSQDRKQFF.

This sequence joins TRBV28 and TRBJ1-5; 8 bases line up with TRBD1. The germline V gene encodes CDR1 MDHEN and CDR2 SYDVKM. This CDR3 has 17 residues. Trimming cost V 5 bases and J 5 bases; bases outside gene matches: 14. The CDR3: CASSLYLGRGLDQPQHF. In nucleotides, the CDR3 is TGTGCCAGCAGTCTATATCTCGGCAGGGGGCTCGATCAGCCCCAGCATTTT.

The CDR3 coding sequence is TGCAGTGCTAGTGATGGGTTGCACGAGCAGTACTTC. Its protein is CSASDGLHEQYF. The V and J genes are TRBV20-1 and TRBJ2-7; D is uncertain. The CDR3 has 12 residues. V was clipped by 3 bases and J by 5 bases, with 11 bases between them. CDR1 and CDR2 (germline): DFQATT, SNEGSKA (reference sequence).

The chain joins TRBV6-1 to TRBJ2-7; D is unresolved. Germline CDR1 MNHNS, CDR2 SASEGT. Trimming removed 0 bases at V and 5 bases at J, with 2 bases between. There are 11 residues in the CDR3. The CDR3 bases are TGTGCCAGCAGTGAAGCCCACGAGCAGTACTTC. It yields the protein CASSEAHEQYF.

The V gene is TRBV4-1, the J gene TRBJ2-1; perhaps D is TRBD1 or TRBD2 (5 bases each). CDR1 and CDR2 from the germline V gene are MGHRA and YSYEKL. The CDR3 has 17 residues. V was cut by 2 bases and J by 0 bases, with 14 bases left in between. The DNA for the CDR3 is TGCGCCAGCAGCCAACCGGGGCACGTCAGCTCCTACAATGAGCAGTTCTTC. Translating it yields CASSQPGHVSSYNEQFF.

This clone was observed a few times. The J gene is TRBJ2-3, the V gene TRBV9; D not resolved. CDR3 size: 14 residues. Trimming removed 0 bases from V and 1 base from J, with 6 bases in between. Germline V gene data show CDR1 as SGDLS and CDR2 as YYNGEE. The CDR3, as DNA: TGTGCCAGCAGCGTAGACGGGCGCACAGATACGCAGTATTTT. Translation: CASSVDGRTDTQYF.

The chain has TRBV9 and TRBJ2-3; 10 bases align to TRBD1. The V segment lost 1 base and the J segment 2 bases; nucleotides outside the gene matches: 4. Germline CDR1 and CDR2: SGDLS and YYNGEE. The CDR3 length is 16 residues. This chain's CDR3 is CASSVTGTGVTDTQYF. The CDR3 DNA reads TGTGCCAGCAGCGTAACCGGGACAGGGGTCACAGATACGCAGTATTTT.

This chain connects TRBV2 to TRBJ2-1, with a tentative D call TRBD1 (6 bases). The germline CDR1 and CDR2 sequences are SNHLY and FYNNEI. The V end lost 1 base, the J end lost 3 bases, and 13 bases lay between the germline ends. The CDR3 loop spans 16 amino acids. The CDR3 loop reads CASSEGDRILYNEQFF. The CDR3 nucleotides are TGTGCCAGCAGTGAAGGAGACAGGATCCTCTACAATGAGCAGTTCTTC.

J is TRBJ2-2 and V is TRBV5-1; D is unresolved. In germline, CDR1 is SGHRS, CDR2 YFSETQ. This CDR3 spans 14 amino acids. V lost 0 bases and J lost 1, with 4 bases in between. CDR3 coding DNA: TGCGCCAGCAGCTTGGTGGGGAACACCGGGGAGCTGTTTTTT. Protein product: CASSLVGNTGELFF.